Shown below are 27 T cell receptor beta chains from a single sample sequenced in a study of T cell responses to AZD1222 COVID-19 vaccine. Using immunoSEQ multiplex PCR, the repertoire was profiled, and TCRdb retains in-frame clones only, with some absent. This sample has 80,000 to 90,000 clones, with 90% found just once. The material sequenced was peripheral blood, taken 28 days after the second AZD1222 dose. These receptors originate from an adult who received the AZD1222 COVID-19 vaccine.

The chain joins TRBV6-5 to TRBJ1-1; 7 nucleotides line up with TRBD1. V shed 6 bases, J shed 5 bases, and the junction held 6 bases outside the gene matches. CDR3 length: 13 amino acids. Germline assignment: CDR1 MNHEY and CDR2 SVGAGI. The CDR3 here is CASSRGGRTEAFF. The CDR3 coding sequence is TGTGCCAGCAGCAGAGGGGGCCGGACTGAAGCTTTCTTT.

The chain links TRBV6-5 to TRBJ2-7; TRBD1 might be the D (5 bases). V was pared by 3 bases and J by 2 bases, with 11 bases between. The V gene's germline CDR1 is MNHEY and CDR2 SVGAGI. The CDR3 sequence is 14 residues long. CDR3 sequence: CASSYAAGPYEQYF. In nucleotides, the CDR3 is TGTGCCAGCAGTTATGCCGCAGGGCCCTACGAGCAGTACTTC.

This clone was counted a few times. The rearrangement links TRBV3-1 (or the pseudogene TRBV3-2) to TRBJ2-7; D not certain. Germline-derived CDR1 and CDR2 are LGHDT and YNNKEL (reference sequence). This CDR3 is built from 12 residues. Trimming pared 4 bases from V and 3 bases from J, leaving 7 bases between. This CDR3 is CASSLRNYEQYF. The CDR3 DNA reads TGTGCCAGCAGCCTCAGAAACTACGAGCAGTACTTC.

In the case of this clone: Different DNA sequences within this sample yield the same CDR3. The chain combines TRBV28 with TRBJ2-7; no reliable D call. The CDR3 is 10 residues long. Trimming pared 5 bases from V and 3 bases from J, leaving 2 bases between. CDR1 and CDR2 (germline): MDHEN, SYDVKM. In DNA form, the CDR3 reads TGTGCCAGCAGTCGCTACGAGCAGTACTTC. Translating it yields CASSRYEQYF.

This chain connects TRBV27 to TRBJ1-6; D call uncertain. Germline loops: CDR1 MNHEY, CDR2 SMNVEV (reference sequence). The CDR3 has 13 residues. V was trimmed by 3 bases and J by 8 bases, leaving 8 bases between them. The CDR3 reads CASSLVRYSPLHF. CDR3 DNA: TGTGCCAGCAGTTTGGTCAGGTATTCACCCCTCCACTTT.

The chain combines TRBV11-3 with TRBJ2-2; 10 bases are a match to TRBD2. Trimming took 5 bases from V and 1 from J; bases not matched to a gene: 13. CDR3 length equals 19 residues. Germline-derived CDR1 and CDR2 are SGHNT and YENEEA. CDR3 coding DNA: TGTGCCAGCAGCCGCGGGGGGACTAGCGCTGATCTGAACACCGGGGAGCTGTTTTTT. It encodes CASSRGGTSADLNTGELFF.

The chain is built from TRBV5-6 and TRBJ1-5; 7 bases are a match to TRBD1. Germline assignment: CDR1 SGHDT and CDR2 YYEEEE. The CDR3 has 17 residues. V lost 4 bases to trimming and J lost 4 bases; unmatched junction nucleotides: 14. The CDR3 coding sequence is TGTGCCAGCAGCACGAGCTACAGGGGAATAACAAATCAGCCCCAGCATTTT. As protein: CASSTSYRGITNQPQHF.

The CDR3 DNA sequence: TGTGCCAGCAGGCCAGGGGGAGTGACCGGGGAGCTGTTTTTT. This gives the protein CASRPGGVTGELFF. This chain uses TRBV6-5 with TRBJ2-2; TRBD1 matches 7 bases. The junction had 6 bases not matched to a gene; V was cut back by 6 bases and J by 5 bases. Per the germline V gene, CDR1 is MNHEY and CDR2 is SVGAGI. This CDR3 is 14 amino acids long.

This chain links TRBV5-4 with TRBJ2-2; D uncertain. With 0 bases removed from V and 5 bases from J, the gap between germline ends came to 8 bases. This CDR3 is built from 14 residues. CDR1 is SGHNT and CDR2 is YYREEE in the germline V gene (reference sequence). The CDR3 DNA follows: TGTGCCAGCAGCTTGGTATGGGGAACCGGGGAGCTGTTTTTT. Protein sequence: CASSLVWGTGELFF. The variable domain in full, completed from reference TRBV5-4 and TRBJ2-2, reads ETGVTQSPTHLIKTRGQQVTLRCSSQSGHNTVSWYQQALGQGPQFIFQYYREEENGRGNFPPRFSGLQFPNYSSELNVNALELDDSALYLCASSLVWGTGELFFGEGSRLTVL.

This rearrangement joins TRBV18 to TRBJ1-1; D unresolved. Looked up from germline, CDR1 is KGHSH and CDR2 is LQKENI. This CDR3 region has 15 residues. V dropped 3 bases and J dropped 1 base, with 12 bases sitting between them. CDR3 region: CASSPLPGANTEAFF. The CDR3 coding sequence is TGTGCCAGCTCACCGCTGCCAGGCGCGAACACTGAAGCTTTCTTT.

The gene calls are TRBV2 and TRBJ1-3, with D hard to call. From germline, CDR1 is SNHLY and CDR2 FYNNEI. This CDR3 has 14 amino acids. V was shortened by 2 bases and J by 2 bases, with 7 bases between the two germline ends. The CDR3 region is CASSEKRAGNTIYF. The CDR3 DNA follows: TGTGCCAGCAGTGAAAAAAGGGCTGGAAACACCATATATTTT.

The chain recombines TRBV5-1 with TRBJ1-1; tentatively, D is TRBD1 (6 bases). V lost 5 bases and J 0 bases, leaving 14 bases between the germline ends. The CDR3 runs to 15 residues. CDR1 is SGHRS, CDR2 YFSETQ, per germline. The CDR3 nucleotides are TGCGCCAGCAGTAAGCAGGGGCCCCTGAACACTGAAGCTTTCTTT. As protein: CASSKQGPLNTEAFF.

The chain combines TRBV19 with TRBJ1-6; a possible D gene is TRBD1 (6 bases). The germline CDR1 and CDR2 sequences are LNHDA and SQIVND (reference sequence). Deletions cut 8 bases from V and 0 bases from J, with 17 bases between. The CDR3 has 17 amino acids. The CDR3 loop reads CASSPRGTNSYNSPLHF. As DNA, the CDR3 is TGTGCCAGTTCCCCAAGGGGGACCAACTCCTATAATTCACCCCTCCACTTT.

The V call is TRBV21-1, the J call TRBJ1-4. TRBV21-1 is flagged as a pseudogene. This CDR3 comprises 15 residues. The CDR3 nucleotides read TGTGCCAGCAGCAAAGTTTCCCAGGGACATGAAAAACTGTTTTTT. This codes for CASSKVSQGHEKLFF.

The V gene is TRBV7-2, the J gene TRBJ2-1; TRBD2 is a possible D gene (6 bases). The CDR3 is 15 amino acids. CDR1 is SGHTA, CDR2 FQGNSA, per germline. V was clipped by 0 bases and J by 1 base, with 7 bases between them. CDR3 in amino acids: CASSLARGSYNEQFF. Here the CDR3 DNA reads TGTGCCAGCAGCTTAGCGCGGGGTTCCTACAATGAGCAGTTCTTC.

This chain joins TRBV24-1 and TRBJ1-6; weak D call: TRBD1 (5 bases). Germline CDR1 KGHDR, CDR2 SFDVKD. V lost 4 bases, J lost 0 bases, and 12 bases lay in between. CDR3 length: 17 residues. The CDR3 DNA reads TGTGCCACCAGTGACAACAGGCCGAGCTCCTATAATTCACCCCTCCACTTT. The encoded protein is CATSDNRPSSYNSPLHF.

The chain uses TRBV18 and TRBJ2-7; 9 bases agree with TRBD1. The CDR3 loop spans 15 amino acids. The junction had 7 bases not matched to a gene; V was cut back by 6 bases and J by 1 base. Per the germline V gene, CDR1 is KGHSH and CDR2 is LQKENI. The CDR3 nucleotides are TGTGCCAGCTCGTCCGGGACAGGGAAGTCCTACGAGCAGTACTTC. This sequence encodes CASSSGTGKSYEQYF.

This sequence joins TRBV27 and TRBJ2-7; D assignment may be TRBD1 or TRBD2 (6 bases each). The CDR3 extends over 13 amino acids. The V end lost 6 bases, the J end lost 4 bases, and 13 bases lay between the germline ends. Germline CDR1 reads MNHEY; CDR2 reads SMNVEV (reference sequence). CDR3 region: CASSRGTWYEQYF. The CDR3 DNA reads as TGTGCCAGCAGCCGCGGGACATGGTACGAGCAGTACTTC.

The V gene is TRBV28, the J gene TRBJ1-5, with a tentative D call TRBD1 (6 bases). Germline V gene sequence: CDR1 MDHEN, CDR2 SYDVKM. Between the trimmed V and J ends, which lost 5 bases and 7 bases, there was a span of 18 bases. The CDR3 extends over 15 amino acids. The CDR3 spells CASSPPQGNRQPQHF. CDR3 nucleotide sequence: TGTGCCAGCAGTCCCCCCCAGGGGAACCGCCAGCCCCAGCATTTT.

The genes are TRBV5-1 and TRBJ1-1; no clear D. V lost 3 bases and J 0 bases, leaving 6 bases between the germline ends. The CDR3 sequence is 13 residues long. CDR1 SGHRS and CDR2 YFSETQ come from the germline V gene. Here the CDR3 DNA reads TGCGCCAGCAGCTCCGGATTGAACACTGAAGCTTTCTTT. It is translated as CASSSGLNTEAFF.

This chain joins TRBV19 and TRBJ1-1; D call uncertain. The germline V and J ends were trimmed by 4 bases and 5 bases, with 8 bases remaining between them. CDR1 and CDR2 from the germline V gene are LNHDA and SQIVND (reference sequence). The CDR3 length is 12 residues. CDR3 residues: CASSRGWTEAFF. As DNA, the CDR3 is TGTGCCAGTAGTAGAGGGTGGACTGAAGCTTTCTTT. Full variable domain (outside the CDR3, taken from reference TRBV19 and TRBJ1-1): DGGITQSPKYLFRKEGQNVTLSCEQNLNHDAMYWYRQDPGQGLRLIYYSQIVNDFQKGDIAEGYSVSREKKESFPLTVTSAQKNPTAFYLCASSRGWTEAFFGQGTRLTVV.

The chain couples TRBV5-1 to TRBJ2-1; D is unclear. The CDR3 totals 16 residues. V dropped 4 bases and J dropped 5 bases, with 19 bases sitting between them. The germline V gene encodes CDR1 SGHRS and CDR2 YFSETQ. The CDR3 here is CASSPRPSVPDNEQFF. The DNA of the CDR3 is TGCGCCAGCAGCCCACGGCCCAGCGTGCCTGACAATGAGCAGTTCTTC.

V is TRBV5-4 and J is TRBJ1-5, with D maybe TRBD1 (5 bases). This CDR3 contains 13 residues. V lost 4 bases and J lost 5, with 10 bases in between. Germline CDR1 SGHNT, CDR2 YYREEE (reference sequence). This CDR3 is CASSPGTDQPQHF. The CDR3, as DNA: TGTGCCAGCAGCCCAGGGACCGATCAGCCCCAGCATTTT. The full variable domain, with the rest looked up from reference TRBV5-4 and TRBJ1-5, is ETGVTQSPTHLIKTRGQQVTLRCSSQSGHNTVSWYQQALGQGPQFIFQYYREEENGRGNFPPRFSGLQFPNYSSELNVNALELDDSALYLCASSPGTDQPQHFGDGTRLSIL.

This chain joins TRBV5-1 and TRBJ2-1, with D tentatively TRBD2 (6 bases). This CDR3 has 12 amino acids. Germline values: CDR1 SGHRS, CDR2 YFSETQ. V was cut by 4 bases and J by 7 bases, with 9 bases left in between. CDR3 DNA: TGCGCCAGCAGCATGGGGGGAAATGAGCAGTTCTTC. It codes for CASSMGGNEQFF.

This chain links TRBV12-5 with TRBJ1-5; D might be TRBD1 (5 bases). CDR1 and CDR2 from the germline V gene are LGHNT and FRNRAP. Trimming shortened V by 4 bases and J by 4 bases, and 8 bases separated the two germline ends. The CDR3 is 13 amino acids. The CDR3 spells CASGSRGNQPQHF. DNA of the CDR3: TGTGCTAGTGGTTCCCGGGGGAATCAGCCCCAGCATTTT.

There are a few counts of this clone. The chain couples TRBV2 to TRBJ2-2; D is unresolved. The CDR3 consists of 14 residues. Germline V gene data show CDR1 as SNHLY and CDR2 as FYNNEI. The V end was cut by 6 bases, the J end by 3 bases, with 11 bases between. The CDR3 coding sequence is TGTGCCAGCAGAGGTGACACTTACACCGGGGAGCTGTTTTTT. Translation gives CASRGDTYTGELFF.

The chain is built from TRBV4-3 and TRBJ2-1; 13 bases agree with TRBD2. The CDR3 has 18 residues. Trimming took 0 bases from V and 4 from J; bases not matched to a gene: 6. The germline gives CDR1 LGHNA, CDR2 YSLEER. CDR3 DNA sequence: TGCGCCAGCAGCCAAGAACTGACTAGCGGGGGGACTTACAATGAGCAGTTCTTC. Translation gives CASSQELTSGGTYNEQFF.